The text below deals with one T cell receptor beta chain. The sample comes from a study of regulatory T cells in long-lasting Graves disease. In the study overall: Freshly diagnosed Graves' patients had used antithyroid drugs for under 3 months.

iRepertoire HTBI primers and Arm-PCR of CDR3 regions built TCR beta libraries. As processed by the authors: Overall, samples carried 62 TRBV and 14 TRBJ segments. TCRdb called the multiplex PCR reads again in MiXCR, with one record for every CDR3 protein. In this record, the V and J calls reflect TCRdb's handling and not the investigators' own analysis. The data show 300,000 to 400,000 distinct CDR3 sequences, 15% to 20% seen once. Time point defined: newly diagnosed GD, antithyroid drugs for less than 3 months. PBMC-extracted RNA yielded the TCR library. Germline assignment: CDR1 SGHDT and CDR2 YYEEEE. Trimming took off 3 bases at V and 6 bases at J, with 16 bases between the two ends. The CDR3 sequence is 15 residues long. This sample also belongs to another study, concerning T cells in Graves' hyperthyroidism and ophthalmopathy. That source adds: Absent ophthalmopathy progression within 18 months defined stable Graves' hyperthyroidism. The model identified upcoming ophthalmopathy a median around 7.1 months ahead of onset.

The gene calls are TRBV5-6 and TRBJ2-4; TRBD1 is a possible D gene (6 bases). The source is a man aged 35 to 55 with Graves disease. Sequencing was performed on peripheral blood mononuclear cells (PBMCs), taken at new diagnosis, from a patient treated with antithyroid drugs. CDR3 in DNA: TGTGCCAGCAGCTCGGACAGAGGGCCCCTAAACATTCAGTACTTC. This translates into CASSSDRGPLNIQYF. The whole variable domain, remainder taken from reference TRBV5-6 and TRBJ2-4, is DAGVTQSPTHLIKTRGQQVTLRCSPKSGHDTVSWYQQALGQGPQFIFQYYEEEERQRGNFPDRFSGHQFPNYSSELNVNALLLGDSALYLCASSSDRGPLNIQYFGAGTRLSVL.